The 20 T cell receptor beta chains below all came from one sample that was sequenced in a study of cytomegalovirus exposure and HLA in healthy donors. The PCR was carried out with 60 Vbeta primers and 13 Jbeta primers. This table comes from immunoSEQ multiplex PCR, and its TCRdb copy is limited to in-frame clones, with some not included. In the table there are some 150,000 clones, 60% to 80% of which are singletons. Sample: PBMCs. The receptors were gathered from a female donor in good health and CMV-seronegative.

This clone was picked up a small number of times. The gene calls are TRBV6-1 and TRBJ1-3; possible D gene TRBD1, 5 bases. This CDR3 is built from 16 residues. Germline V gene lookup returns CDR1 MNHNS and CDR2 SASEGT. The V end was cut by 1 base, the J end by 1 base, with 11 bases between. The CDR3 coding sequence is TGTGCCAGCAGTGAAGGTCGGGGGTTTTCTGGAAACACCATATATTTT. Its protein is CASSEGRGFSGNTIYF.

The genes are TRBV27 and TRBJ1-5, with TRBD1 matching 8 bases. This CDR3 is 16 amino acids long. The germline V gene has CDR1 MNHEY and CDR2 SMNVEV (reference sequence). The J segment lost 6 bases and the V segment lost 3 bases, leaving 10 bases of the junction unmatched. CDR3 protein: CASSFLSGGDSQPQHF. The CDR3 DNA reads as TGTGCCAGCAGTTTTTTGTCAGGGGGCGACAGTCAGCCCCAGCATTTT.

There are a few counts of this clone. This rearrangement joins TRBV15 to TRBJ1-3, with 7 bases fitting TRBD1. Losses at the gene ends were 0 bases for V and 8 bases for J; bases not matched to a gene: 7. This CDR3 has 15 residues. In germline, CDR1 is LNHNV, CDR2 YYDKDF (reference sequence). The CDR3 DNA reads TGTGCCACCAGCAGAGACCGACAGGGAATGGACACCATATATTTT. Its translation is CATSRDRQGMDTIYF.

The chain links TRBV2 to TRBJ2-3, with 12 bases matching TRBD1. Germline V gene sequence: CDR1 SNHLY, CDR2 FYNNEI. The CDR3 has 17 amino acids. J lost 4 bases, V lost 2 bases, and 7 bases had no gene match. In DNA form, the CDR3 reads TGTGCCAGCAGTGAATGGGGCGGGACAGGGGGCGCAGATACGCAGTATTTT. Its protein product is CASSEWGGTGGADTQYF.

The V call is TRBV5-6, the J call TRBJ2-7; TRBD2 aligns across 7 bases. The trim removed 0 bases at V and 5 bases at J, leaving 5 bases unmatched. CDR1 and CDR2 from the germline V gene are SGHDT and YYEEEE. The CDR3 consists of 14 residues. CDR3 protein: CASSLAGRANEQYF. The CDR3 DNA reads TGTGCCAGCAGCTTGGCTGGGAGGGCGAACGAGCAGTACTTC.

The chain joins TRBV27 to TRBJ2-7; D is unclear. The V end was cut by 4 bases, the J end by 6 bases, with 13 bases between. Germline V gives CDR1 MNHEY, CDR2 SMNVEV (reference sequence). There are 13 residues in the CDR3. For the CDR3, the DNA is TGTGCCAGCAGTTCCTCAGGTCGTATCGAGCAGTACTTC. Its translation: CASSSSGRIEQYF.

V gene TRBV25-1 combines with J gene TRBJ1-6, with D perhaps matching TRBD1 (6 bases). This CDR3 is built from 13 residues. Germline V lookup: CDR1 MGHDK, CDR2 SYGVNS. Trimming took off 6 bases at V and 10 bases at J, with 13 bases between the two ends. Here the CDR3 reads CASRTGSRSPLHF. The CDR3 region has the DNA TGTGCCAGCAGAACAGGGTCTAGGTCACCCCTCCACTTT.

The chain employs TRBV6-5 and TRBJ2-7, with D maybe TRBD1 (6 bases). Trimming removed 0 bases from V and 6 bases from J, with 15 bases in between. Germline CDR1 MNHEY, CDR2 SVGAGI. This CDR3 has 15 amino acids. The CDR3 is CASSYSFLDSREQYF. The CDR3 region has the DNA TGTGCCAGCAGTTACTCCTTCTTGGACAGTCGCGAGCAGTACTTC.

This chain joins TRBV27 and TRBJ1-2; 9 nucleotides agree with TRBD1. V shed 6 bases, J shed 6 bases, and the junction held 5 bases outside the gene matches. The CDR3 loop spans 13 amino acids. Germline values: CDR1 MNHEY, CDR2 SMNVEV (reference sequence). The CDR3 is CASSPTGGHGYTF. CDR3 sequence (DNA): TGTGCCAGCAGCCCGACAGGGGGGCATGGCTACACCTTC.

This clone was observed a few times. CDR3 residues: CAITSGQGPTEAFF. In nucleotides, the CDR3 is TGTGCCATCACTTCGGGACAGGGCCCCACTGAAGCTTTCTTT. The chain has TRBV10-3 and TRBJ1-1, with TRBD1 identical over 9 bases. From germline, CDR1 is ENHRY and CDR2 SYGVKD. This CDR3 comprises 14 residues. Unmatched junction bases numbered 7, after V lost 7 bases and J lost 4 bases.

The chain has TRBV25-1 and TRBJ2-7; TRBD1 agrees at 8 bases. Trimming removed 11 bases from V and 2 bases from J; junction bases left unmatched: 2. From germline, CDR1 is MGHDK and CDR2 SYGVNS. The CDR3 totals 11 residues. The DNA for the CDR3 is TGTGCCGTCAGGGGGCCCTACGAGCAGTACTTC. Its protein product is CAVRGPYEQYF.

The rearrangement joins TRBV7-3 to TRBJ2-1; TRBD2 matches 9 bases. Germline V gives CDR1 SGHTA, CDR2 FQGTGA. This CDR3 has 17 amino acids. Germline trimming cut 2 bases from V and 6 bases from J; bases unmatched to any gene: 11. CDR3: CASSLGIGGGRANEQFF. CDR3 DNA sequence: TGTGCCAGCAGCTTAGGTATTGGCGGCGGGAGGGCCAATGAGCAGTTCTTC. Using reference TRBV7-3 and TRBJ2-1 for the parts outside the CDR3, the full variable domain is GAGVSQTPSNKVTEKGKYVELRCDPISGHTALYWYRQSLGQGPEFLIYFQGTGAADDSGLPNDRFFAVRPEGSVSTLKIQRTERGDSAVYLCASSLGIGGGRANEQFFGPGTRLTVL.

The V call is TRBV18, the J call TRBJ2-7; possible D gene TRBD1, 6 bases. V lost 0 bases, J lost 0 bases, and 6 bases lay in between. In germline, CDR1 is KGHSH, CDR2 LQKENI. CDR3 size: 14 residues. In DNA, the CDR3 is TGTGCCAGCTCACCACCGGACAGCTCCTACGAGCAGTACTTC. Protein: CASSPPDSSYEQYF.

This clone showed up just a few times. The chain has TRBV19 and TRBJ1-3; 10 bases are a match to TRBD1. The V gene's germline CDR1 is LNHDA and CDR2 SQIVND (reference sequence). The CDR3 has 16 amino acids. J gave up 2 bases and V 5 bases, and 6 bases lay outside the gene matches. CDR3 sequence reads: CASSVPGTGAGNTIYF. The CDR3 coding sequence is TGTGCCAGTAGTGTGCCCGGGACAGGGGCTGGAAACACCATATATTTT. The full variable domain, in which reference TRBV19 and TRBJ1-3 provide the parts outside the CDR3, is DGGITQSPKYLFRKEGQNVTLSCEQNLNHDAMYWYRQDPGQGLRLIYYSQIVNDFQKGDIAEGYSVSREKKESFPLTVTSAQKNPTAFYLCASSVPGTGAGNTIYFGEGSWLTVV.

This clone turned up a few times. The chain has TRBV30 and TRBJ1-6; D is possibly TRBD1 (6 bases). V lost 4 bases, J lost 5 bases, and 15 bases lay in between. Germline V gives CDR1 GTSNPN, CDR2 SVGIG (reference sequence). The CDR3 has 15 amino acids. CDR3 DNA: TGTGCCTGGACCTCCGGACAGCCAGATAATTCACCCCTCCACTTT. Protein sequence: CAWTSGQPDNSPLHF.

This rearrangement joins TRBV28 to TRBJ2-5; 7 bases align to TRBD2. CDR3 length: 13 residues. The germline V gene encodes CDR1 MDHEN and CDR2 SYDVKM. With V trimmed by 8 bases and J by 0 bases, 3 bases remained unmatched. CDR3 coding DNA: TGTGCCAGCCAACGGGGGGACCAAGAGACCCAGTACTTC. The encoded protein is CASQRGDQETQYF.

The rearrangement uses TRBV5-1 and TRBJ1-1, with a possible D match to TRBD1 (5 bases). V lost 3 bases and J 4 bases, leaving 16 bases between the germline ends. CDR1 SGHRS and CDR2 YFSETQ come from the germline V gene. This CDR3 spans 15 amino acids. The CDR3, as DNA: TGCGCCAGCAGCTCCGCGGGGCGGGGGGGCACTGAAGCTTTCTTT. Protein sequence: CASSSAGRGGTEAFF.

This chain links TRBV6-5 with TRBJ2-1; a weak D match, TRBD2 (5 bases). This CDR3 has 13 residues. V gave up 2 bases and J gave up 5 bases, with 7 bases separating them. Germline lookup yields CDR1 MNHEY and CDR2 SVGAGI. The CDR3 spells CASSYDGNNEQFF. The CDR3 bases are TGTGCCAGCAGTTACGACGGGAACAATGAGCAGTTCTTC.

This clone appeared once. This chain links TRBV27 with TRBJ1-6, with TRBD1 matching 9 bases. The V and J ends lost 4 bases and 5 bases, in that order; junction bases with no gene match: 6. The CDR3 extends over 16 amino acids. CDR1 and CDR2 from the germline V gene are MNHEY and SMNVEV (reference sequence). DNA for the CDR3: TGTGCCAGCAGTTGGGGGACAGGGAGAAATAATTCACCCCTCCACTTT. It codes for CASSWGTGRNNSPLHF.

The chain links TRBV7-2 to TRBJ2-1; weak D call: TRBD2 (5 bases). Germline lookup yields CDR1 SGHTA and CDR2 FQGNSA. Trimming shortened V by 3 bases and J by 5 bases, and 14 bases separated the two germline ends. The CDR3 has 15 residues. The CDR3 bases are TGTGCCAGCAGCTTGGCTGGACGGGAAGACAATGAGCAGTTCTTC. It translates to CASSLAGREDNEQFF.